This T cell receptor (beta chain) comes out of a study of cytomegalovirus exposure and HLA in healthy donors. Study-level points and caveats: TCR beta sequences numbering roughly 18,000 were associated with HLA alleles at 0.05 false discovery rate in a later analysis. Later analysis reportedly placed an Asian-associated ancestry cluster below the approximately 680-donor mean in N-insertions.

The study ran its PCR with 60 Vbeta and 13 Jbeta primers. Using immunoSEQ multiplex PCR, the repertoire was profiled, and TCRdb retains in-frame clones only, with some absent. The table gives about 32,000 clones; the top ten clones make up about 5% of it. V was clipped by 4 bases and J by 8 bases, with 15 bases between them. The CDR3 consists of 14 residues. CDR1 and CDR2 (germline): SGHRS, YFSETQ. As to this clone: The antigen is undetermined.

The sequenced sample was PBMCs. The genes are TRBV5-1 and TRBJ1-4; perhaps TRBD1 as D (6 bases). The source of this sequence is a female donor in good health and CMV-seronegative. In DNA form, the CDR3 reads TGCGCCAGCAGCAATGGACAGTTGCGGGAAAAACTGTTTTTT. It specifies CASSNGQLREKLFF.